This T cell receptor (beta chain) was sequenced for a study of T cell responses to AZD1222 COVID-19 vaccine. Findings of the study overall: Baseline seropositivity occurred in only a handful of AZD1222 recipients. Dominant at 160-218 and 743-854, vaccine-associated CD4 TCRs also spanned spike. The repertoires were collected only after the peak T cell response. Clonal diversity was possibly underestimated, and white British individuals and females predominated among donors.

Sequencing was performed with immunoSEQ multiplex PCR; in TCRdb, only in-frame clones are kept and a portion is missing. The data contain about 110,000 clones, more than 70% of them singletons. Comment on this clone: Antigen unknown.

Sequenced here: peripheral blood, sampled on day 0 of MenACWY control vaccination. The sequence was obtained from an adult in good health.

In DNA, the CDR3 is TGCGCCAGCAGTGAGGCCGGGGAGCTGTTTTTT. Its protein is CASSEAGELFF. The chain carries TRBV10-2 and TRBJ2-2; no reliable D call. CDR3 length: 11 residues. CDR1 is WSHSY, CDR2 SAAADI, per germline. Trimming cost V 2 bases and J 6 bases, with 1 base left between them.